The rows below give T cell receptor beta chains drawn from one sample of a study of a mutant IDH1 vaccine in newly diagnosed glioma. Method: immunoSEQ multiplex PCR; TCRdb's copy keeps in-frame clones and lacks some. The repertoire consists of tens of thousands of clones, with about 80% occurring once and the leading ten covering around 5.2%. The source material was PBMCs, sampled from a glioma patient treated with radiotherapy, temozolomide or both. These receptors all stem from a middle-aged man with glioma. Some clones in this sample may be carry-over from other donors' samples. Each CDR3 is given with its conserved first and last residue. D genes are given only for firm matches.

CASSEWGDDGYTF,TRBV6-1,NA,TRBJ1-2
CASTPALAGNEQFF,TRBV2,TRBD2,TRBJ2-1
CASSPRTTGELFF,TRBV5-8,NA,TRBJ2-2
CASSAGGLRRNWGYTF,TRBV6-1,TRBD1,TRBJ1-2
CASRRDTTSPLHF,TRBV27,NA,TRBJ1-6
CASRVNSYNSPLHF,TRBV6-1,NA,TRBJ1-6
CASSFQGPYQPQHF,TRBV6-5,NA,TRBJ1-5
CASSLQGGSYEQYF,TRBV5-1,NA,TRBJ2-7
CASSQGSVHQYEQYF,TRBV4-1,NA,TRBJ2-7
CASSEWSGGNGYTF,TRBV2,NA,TRBJ1-2
CASSEGRVGEAFF,TRBV2,NA,TRBJ1-1
CASSGEGGSNQPQHF,TRBV2,NA,TRBJ1-5
CASSDVERGGVDEQFF,TRBV2,TRBD2,TRBJ2-1
CATPGFTLHF,TRBV10-1,NA,TRBJ1-6
CASSLEQGRETQYF,TRBV5-5,NA,TRBJ2-5
CASIPDGSNTEAFF,TRBV2,NA,TRBJ1-1
CASSVAKERVGTEAFF,TRBV9,NA,TRBJ1-1
CASSLSPGYYGYTF,TRBV27,NA,TRBJ1-2
CASRTLEGAHTEAFF,TRBV19,TRBD1,TRBJ1-1
CASSLVTGLDYNSPLHF,TRBV5-6,NA,TRBJ1-6
CSAGSGNTIYF,TRBV29-1,NA,TRBJ1-3
CASSLGQGGSRFNQPQHF,TRBV2,TRBD1,TRBJ1-5
CASSLRGTGNTEAFF,TRBV27,TRBD1,TRBJ1-1
CASTAREDNQPQHF,TRBV7-8,NA,TRBJ1-5
CASSLQGGWTGELFF,TRBV11-3,NA,TRBJ2-2
CASSPHRGGNEQFF,TRBV21-1,NA,TRBJ2-1